In this sample, the clone carrying this T cell receptor beta chain turned up many times. Its antigen is not identified. Via MiXCR, TCRdb re-called the 5' RACE reads, giving one row per CDR3 protein. The sample consists of 100,000 to 120,000 distinct CDR3 sequences, 9.5% to 14% of them appearing once. As to time point: blood at routine non-recurrence follow-up after resection. Germline V gives CDR1 LGHNA, CDR2 YNFKEQ. This CDR3 spans 15 amino acids. Trimming left V 4 bases short and J 0 bases short, with 10 bases between. The source of the sample is a study of spatial heterogeneity in lung cancer. Broader study findings: Circulating ubiquitous expanded tumor TCRs were observed more frequently at resection than at follow-up.

This receptor was taken from a female donor with early-stage non-small cell lung cancer. The rearrangement joins TRBV4-2 to TRBJ1-3; no reliable D call. The starting material was PBMCs, obtained at follow-up. The CDR3 sequence is CASSRNVASGNTIYF. DNA of the CDR3: TGTGCCAGCAGCCGCAATGTTGCCTCTGGAAACACCATATATTTT.